These 21 T cell receptor beta chains originate from one sample sequenced in a study of blood T cell repertoires in COVID-19. The data were produced by immunoSEQ multiplex PCR, yet TCRdb's version contains in-frame clones alone and is incomplete. The data contain under 400,000 clones, about nine tenths of them singletons. Specimen: peripheral blood. These receptors were collected from a woman aged 60 to 75 with COVID-19, enrolled during active disease.

The chain carries TRBV2 and TRBJ2-1; 10 bases line up with TRBD2. The CDR3 length is 15 residues. V shed 7 bases, J shed 4 bases, and the junction held 7 bases outside the gene matches. CDR1 and CDR2 (germline): SNHLY, FYNNEI. The CDR3 protein is CASTLAGATYNEQFF. DNA for the CDR3: TGTGCCAGCACTCTAGCGGGGGCGACATACAATGAGCAGTTCTTC. The variable domain in full, with the rest retrieved from reference TRBV2 and TRBJ2-1, is EPEVTQTPSHQVTQMGQEVILRCVPISNHLYFYWYRQILGQKVEFLVSFYNNEISEKSEIFDDQFSVERPDGSNFTLKIRSTKLEDSAMYFCASTLAGATYNEQFFGPGTRLTVL.

The V gene is TRBV6-1, the J gene TRBJ1-1; 9 positions agree with TRBD1. Unmatched junction bases numbered 10, after V lost 0 bases and J lost 5 bases. From germline, CDR1 is MNHNS and CDR2 SASEGT. The CDR3 extends over 17 amino acids. CDR3 sequence reads: CASSEALSGTGRTEAFF. The DNA of the CDR3 is TGTGCCAGCAGTGAAGCGCTATCGGGGACAGGGAGGACTGAAGCTTTCTTT.

The rearrangement links TRBV7-2 to TRBJ2-7; D is possibly TRBD2 (7 bases). Germline lookup yields CDR1 SGHTA and CDR2 FQGNSA. CDR3 length equals 15 residues. Trimming left V 1 base short and J 3 bases short, with 13 bases between. CDR3 region: CASSLVDGGHYEQYF. DNA of the CDR3: TGTGCCAGCAGCTTAGTGGACGGGGGGCACTACGAGCAGTACTTC. Variable domain in full (rest from reference TRBV7-2 and TRBJ2-7): GAGVSQSPSNKVTEKGKDVELRCDPISGHTALYWYRQSLGQGLEFLIYFQGNSAPDKSGLPSDRFSAERTGGSVSTLTIQRTQQEDSAVYLCASSLVDGGHYEQYFGPGTRLTVT.

This chain uses TRBV14 with TRBJ2-7; 9 nucleotides line up with TRBD1. The CDR3 is 14 residues long. V lost 5 bases, J lost 7 bases, and 9 bases stayed unmatched. Germline assignment: CDR1 SGHDN and CDR2 FVKESK. The CDR3 reads CASSVRTGAGEQYF. CDR3 in DNA: TGTGCCAGCAGCGTGCGGACAGGGGCCGGTGAGCAGTACTTC.

The chain is built from TRBV2 and TRBJ2-3; D remains ambiguous. V was pared by 4 bases and J by 14 bases, with 13 bases between. The CDR3 length is 11 residues. The V gene's germline CDR1 is SNHLY and CDR2 FYNNEI. CDR3 nucleotide sequence: TGTGCCAGCAGTGTGTCTTCCCTCCCGTATTTT. This translates into CASSVSSLPYF.

The chain has TRBV24-1 and TRBJ2-7; TRBD1 matches at 8 bases. Germline V gene lookup returns CDR1 KGHDR and CDR2 SFDVKD. The V and J ends lost 7 bases and 2 bases, in that order; junction bases with no gene match: 6. The CDR3 is 14 amino acids. CDR3 amino acids: CATSKGQGAYEQYF. For the CDR3, the DNA is TGTGCCACCAGCAAAGGACAGGGAGCCTACGAGCAGTACTTC.

The chain combines TRBV5-1 with TRBJ1-2; 7 bases match TRBD1. The CDR3 runs to 13 residues. V was clipped by 0 bases and J by 6 bases; unmatched bases: 2. Looked up from germline, CDR1 is SGHRS and CDR2 is YFSETQ. CDR3 sequence (DNA): TGCGCCAGCAGCTTGGAAGGGGGCCATGGCTACACCTTC. This sequence encodes CASSLEGGHGYTF.

The rearrangement joins TRBV9 to TRBJ1-6, with a possible D match to TRBD1 (6 bases). The CDR3 loop spans 15 amino acids. V lost 4 bases and J lost 7, with 15 bases in between. Germline-derived CDR1 and CDR2 are SGDLS and YYNGEE. The CDR3 bases are TGTGCCAGCAGCTCGAACAGGGTCGGGAATTCACCCCTCCACTTT. Protein: CASSSNRVGNSPLHF.

This clone was observed a single time. The J gene is TRBJ2-5, the V gene TRBV3-1 (or the pseudogene TRBV3-2); possibly TRBD2 for D (6 bases). Trimming removed 1 base from V and 1 base from J, with 10 bases in between. The CDR3 has 15 residues. The germline V gene has CDR1 LGHDT and CDR2 YNNKEL (reference sequence). The CDR3 DNA sequence: TGTGCCAGCAGCCAAGTTGTGACTAGCCAAGAGACCCAGTACTTC. Amino acids: CASSQVVTSQETQYF.

The chain has TRBV25-1 and TRBJ1-2; D might be TRBD1 (5 bases). The CDR3 length is 15 residues. Germline V lookup: CDR1 MGHDK, CDR2 SYGVNS. V shed 1 base and J shed 8 bases, with 17 bases lying between them. The CDR3 sequence is CASSEWRGTQGGYTF. The CDR3 coding sequence is TGTGCCAGCAGTGAATGGCGAGGGACTCAAGGGGGCTACACCTTC.

The CDR3 sequence: CASSYDRGLGYTF. For the CDR3, the DNA is TGTGCCAGCAGTTATGACAGGGGGCTTGGCTACACCTTC. The chain has TRBV28 and TRBJ1-2; 10 positions agree with TRBD1. The germline CDR1 and CDR2 sequences are MDHEN and SYDVKM. With V trimmed by 4 bases and J by 7 bases, 3 bases remained unmatched. This CDR3 has 13 amino acids.

The chain links TRBV7-8 to TRBJ2-7, with 9 bases aligning to TRBD1. This CDR3 has 15 amino acids. The V and J ends lost 0 bases and 7 bases, in that order; junction bases with no gene match: 7. Germline assignment: CDR1 SGHVS and CDR2 FQNEAQ. The CDR3 bases are TGTGCCAGCAGCTTAGCCGGGACAGGGTCTAGAGAGCAGTACTTC. Amino acid sequence: CASSLAGTGSREQYF.

This chain uses TRBV5-1 with TRBJ1-2; TRBD1 aligns across 12 bases. Germline-derived CDR1 and CDR2 are SGHRS and YFSETQ. Losses at the gene ends were 4 bases for V and 8 bases for J; bases not matched to a gene: 6. The CDR3 length is 14 residues. DNA for the CDR3: TGCGCCAGCAGCGCCGGGACAGGGGGCTGGGGCTACACCTTC. Residues: CASSAGTGGWGYTF.

The V call is TRBV5-1, the J call TRBJ2-3; 10 bases map to TRBD1. This CDR3 region has 16 residues. Germline CDR1 and CDR2: SGHRS and YFSETQ. The V segment lost 1 base and the J segment 6 bases; nucleotides outside the gene matches: 8. CDR3 sequence (DNA): TGCGCCAGCAGCTTGATGCGACAGGGGGCAGAGGATACGCAGTATTTT. Protein sequence: CASSLMRQGAEDTQYF.

The genes are TRBV19 and TRBJ1-2; no reliable D call. The CDR3 totals 15 residues. V was cut by 3 bases and J by 0 bases, with 11 bases left in between. Germline CDR1 is LNHDA and CDR2 is SQIVND (reference sequence). The CDR3 reads CASSIRSDTNYGYTF. The CDR3 DNA sequence: TGTGCCAGTAGTATCCGCTCCGACACTAACTATGGCTACACCTTC. Drawing the rest from reference TRBV19 and TRBJ1-2, the complete variable domain is DGGITQSPKYLFRKEGQNVTLSCEQNLNHDAMYWYRQDPGQGLRLIYYSQIVNDFQKGDIAEGYSVSREKKESFPLTVTSAQKNPTAFYLCASSIRSDTNYGYTFGSGTRLTVV.

The chain couples TRBV19 to TRBJ1-2; D is possibly TRBD1 (6 bases). The germline V and J ends were trimmed by 6 bases and 5 bases, with 16 bases remaining between them. The CDR3 has 14 residues. Germline assignment: CDR1 LNHDA and CDR2 SQIVND (reference sequence). CDR3 in amino acids: CASSPPQGRYGYTF. The CDR3 DNA follows: TGTGCCAGTAGCCCGCCTCAGGGGCGGTATGGCTACACCTTC.

J is TRBJ2-7 and V is TRBV23-1; D ambiguous. TRBV23-1 is treated as an ORF (open reading frame) with a function not yet certain. V was shortened by 6 bases and J by 4 bases, with 10 bases between the two germline ends. This CDR3 is 12 amino acids long. CDR3 in DNA: TGCGCCAGCAGCCCGCGTCCTTACGAGCAGTACTTC. Amino acids: CASSPRPYEQYF.

This chain uses TRBV30 with TRBJ1-1; D might be TRBD1 (5 bases). V was trimmed by 6 bases and J by 1 base, leaving 12 bases between them. Germline V gene sequence: CDR1 GTSNPN, CDR2 SVGIG (reference sequence). The CDR3 is 13 amino acids. CDR3 region: CACARQGNTEAFF. In DNA, the CDR3 is TGTGCCTGTGCCAGGCAGGGGAACACTGAAGCTTTCTTT.

The chain couples TRBV11-2 to TRBJ2-6; 9 nucleotides agree with TRBD1. Losses at the gene ends were 5 bases for V and 0 bases for J; bases not matched to a gene: 11. CDR1 and CDR2 (germline): SGHAT, FQNNGV. This CDR3 is 19 amino acids long. In DNA, the CDR3 is TGTGCCAGCAGCGGTAGTCCGGGACAGGGAAACTCTGGGGCCAACGTCCTGACTTTC. Its protein is CASSGSPGQGNSGANVLTF.

About this clone: Other nucleotide sequences from this sample produce the same CDR3. The chain recombines TRBV28 with TRBJ2-5, with 11 bases that match TRBD1. Germline V gene sequence: CDR1 MDHEN, CDR2 SYDVKM. The V gene end was trimmed by 8 bases and the J gene end by 2 bases; junction bases not matched to a gene: 1. The CDR3 is made up of 13 amino acids. CDR3 DNA sequence: TGTGCCAGCGGGACAGGGGGACAAGAGACCCAGTACTTC. This translates into CASGTGGQETQYF.

This clone has just one count. The chain is built from TRBV19 and TRBJ1-1; 9 nucleotides match TRBD1. The J segment lost 11 bases and the V segment lost 5 bases, leaving 9 bases of the junction unmatched. Germline CDR1 is LNHDA and CDR2 is SQIVND (reference sequence). This CDR3 contains 13 residues. CDR3 nucleotide sequence: TGTGCCAGTAGTTTCCGGGACAGGGTCGGGGCTTTCTTT. This gives the protein CASSFRDRVGAFF. The full variable domain, its missing parts supplied by reference TRBV19 and TRBJ1-1, is DGGITQSPKYLFRKEGQNVTLSCEQNLNHDAMYWYRQDPGQGLRLIYYSQIVNDFQKGDIAEGYSVSREKKESFPLTVTSAQKNPTAFYLCASSFRDRVGAFFGQGTRLTVV.